Presented here are 9 T cell receptor beta chains from one specimen sequenced in a study of memory CD4+ T cells and cytomegalovirus serostatus. The data were produced by immunoSEQ multiplex PCR, yet TCRdb's version contains in-frame clones alone and is incomplete. This sample has 84,000 or so clones, with 80% found just once. Single viable CD3+CD4+CD8-CD45RO+ cells were sorted as the memory CD4+ T cells. The material sequenced was memory CD4+ T cells from blood. Source of these receptors: an adult in good health and CMV-seronegative.

V is TRBV6-5 and J is TRBJ1-2; possible D gene TRBD1, 5 bases. Germline lookup yields CDR1 MNHEY and CDR2 SVGAGI. CDR3 size: 15 residues. V shed 7 bases and J shed 4 bases, with 19 bases lying between them. In DNA form, the CDR3 reads TGTGCCAGCACTGATTGGACACTTATTTCCTATGGCTACACCTTC. The encoded protein is CASTDWTLISYGYTF.

The CDR3 region has the DNA TGTGCCAGCAGTTACTCGAGAGGGGACACTGAAGCTTTCTTT. This gives the protein CASSYSRGDTEAFF. The chain carries TRBV6-5 and TRBJ1-1, with D maybe TRBD1 (5 bases). V gave up 0 bases and J gave up 3 bases, with 8 bases separating them. This CDR3 comprises 14 residues. Germline values: CDR1 MNHEY, CDR2 SVGAGI.

This clone was seen once. CDR3 coding DNA: TGTGCCAGCAGCTTTTCCCCAGGTCGGGCAGATACGCAGTATTTT. Residues: CASSFSPGRADTQYF. V is TRBV7-2 and J is TRBJ2-3; D ambiguous. Looked up from germline, CDR1 is SGHTA and CDR2 is FQGNSA. CDR3 length: 15 amino acids. Trimming took off 3 bases at V and 4 bases at J, with 14 bases between the two ends. Drawing the rest from reference TRBV7-2 and TRBJ2-3, the complete variable domain is GAGVSQSPSNKVTEKGKDVELRCDPISGHTALYWYRQSLGQGLEFLIYFQGNSAPDKSGLPSDRFSAERTGGSVSTLTIQRTQQEDSAVYLCASSFSPGRADTQYFGPGTRLTVL.

The chain has TRBV6-6 and TRBJ2-1, with D perhaps given as TRBD1 or TRBD2 (5 bases each). Looked up from germline, CDR1 is MNHNY and CDR2 is SVGAGI (reference sequence). The CDR3 totals 13 residues. V gave up 2 bases and J gave up 9 bases, with 11 bases separating them. CDR3: CASSYEGLSEQFF. The CDR3 coding sequence is TGTGCCAGCAGTTACGAGGGGCTTAGTGAGCAGTTCTTC.

CDR3 amino acids: CASSLLTPSRGEQYF. For the CDR3, the DNA is TGTGCCAGCAGCTTGTTAACGCCTAGCCGAGGGGAGCAGTACTTC. This chain connects TRBV5-6 to TRBJ2-7, with D perhaps TRBD2 (5 bases). CDR1 and CDR2 from the germline V gene are SGHDT and YYEEEE. Trimming cost V 1 base and J 7 bases, with 18 bases left between them. There are 15 residues in the CDR3.

This clone was observed a handful of times. This chain links TRBV7-2 with TRBJ1-1; D not resolved. Germline CDR1 reads SGHTA; CDR2 reads FQGNSA. V shed 5 bases and J shed 3 bases, with 16 bases lying between them. This CDR3 region has 15 residues. CDR3 region: CASSLWRWGDTEAFF. The CDR3 DNA follows: TGTGCCAGCAGCCTCTGGAGATGGGGAGACACTGAAGCTTTCTTT.

The rearrangement links TRBV6-6 to TRBJ2-5; no reliable D call. There are 13 residues in the CDR3. V was cut by 10 bases and J by 7 bases, with 19 bases left in between. Per germline, CDR1 MNHNY and CDR2 SVGAGI (reference sequence). CDR3 nucleotides: TGTGCCATCTCCACCGCCCTGTGGGGGACCCAGTACTTC. Amino acids: CAISTALWGTQYF.

The chain employs TRBV5-1 and TRBJ2-7, with 8 positions matching TRBD2. With V trimmed by 0 bases and J by 2 bases, 4 bases remained unmatched. The CDR3 has 15 residues. In germline, CDR1 is SGHRS, CDR2 YFSETQ. CDR3 in amino acids: CASSLAIGGAYEQYF. In DNA form, the CDR3 reads TGCGCCAGCAGCTTGGCCATCGGGGGGGCCTACGAGCAGTACTTC.

This sequence joins TRBV29-1 and TRBJ2-7, with 8 positions matching TRBD1. Germline V lookup: CDR1 SQVTM, CDR2 ANQGSEA. This CDR3 region has 14 residues. V shed 4 bases, J shed 4 bases, and the junction held 9 bases outside the gene matches. The CDR3 spells CSVARGRLGYEQYF. The CDR3 bases are TGCAGCGTTGCCAGGGGGCGTCTCGGGTACGAGCAGTACTTC.